The clone carrying this T cell receptor beta chain has a single count. Its antigen is not identified. The germline V gene encodes CDR1 SNHLY and CDR2 FYNNEI. This CDR3 spans 13 amino acids. Trimming pared 6 bases from V and 3 bases from J, leaving 9 bases between. The source of the sample is a study of OX40 agonist ivuxolimab in advanced cancers. Study-wide results and caveats: Clonal expansion among partial responders at 0.1-3.0 mg/kg ranked near the lowest.

Here immunoSEQ multiplex PCR was the method, and the copy in TCRdb shows in-frame clones only, minus some. The sample shows over 45,000 clones, about 89% of them seen only once. The origin of this receptor is an adult with an advanced solid tumor such as melanoma, head and neck, liver or kidney cancer. The starting material was CD4+ or CD8+ T cells sorted from blood, obtained in a trial of the OX40 agonist ivuxolimab. The J gene is TRBJ1-5, the V gene TRBV2; maybe TRBD1 (5 bases). The CDR3 DNA is TGTGCCAGCAGAGACAGCTTCAATCAGCCCCAGCATTTT. This encodes CASRDSFNQPQHF.